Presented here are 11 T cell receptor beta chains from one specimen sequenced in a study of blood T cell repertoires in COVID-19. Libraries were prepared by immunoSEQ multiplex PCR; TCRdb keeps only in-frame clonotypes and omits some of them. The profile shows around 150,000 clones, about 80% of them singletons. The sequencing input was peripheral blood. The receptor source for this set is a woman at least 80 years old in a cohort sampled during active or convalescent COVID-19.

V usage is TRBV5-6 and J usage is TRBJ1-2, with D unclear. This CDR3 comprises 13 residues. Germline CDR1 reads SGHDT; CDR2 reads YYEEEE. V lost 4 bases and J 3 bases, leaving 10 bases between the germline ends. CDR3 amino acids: CASSREGDYGYTF. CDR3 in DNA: TGTGCCAGCAGCCGCGAGGGTGACTATGGCTACACCTTC. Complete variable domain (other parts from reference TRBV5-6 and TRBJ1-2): DAGVTQSPTHLIKTRGQQVTLRCSPKSGHDTVSWYQQALGQGPQFIFQYYEEEERQRGNFPDRFSGHQFPNYSSELNVNALLLGDSALYLCASSREGDYGYTFGSGTRLTVV.

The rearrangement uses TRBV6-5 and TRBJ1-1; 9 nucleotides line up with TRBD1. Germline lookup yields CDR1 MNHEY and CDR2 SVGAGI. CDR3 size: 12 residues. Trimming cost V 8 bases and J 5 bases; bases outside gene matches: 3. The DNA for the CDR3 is TGTGCCAGCGGACAGGGGAAAACTGAAGCTTTCTTT. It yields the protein CASGQGKTEAFF.

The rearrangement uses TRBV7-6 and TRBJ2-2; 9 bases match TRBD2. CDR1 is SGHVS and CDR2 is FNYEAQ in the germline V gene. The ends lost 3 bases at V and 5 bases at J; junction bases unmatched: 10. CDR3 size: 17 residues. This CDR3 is CASSLGGGAVLTGELFF. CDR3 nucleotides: TGTGCCAGCAGCTTGGGCGGGGGGGCCGTCTTAACCGGGGAGCTGTTTTTT.

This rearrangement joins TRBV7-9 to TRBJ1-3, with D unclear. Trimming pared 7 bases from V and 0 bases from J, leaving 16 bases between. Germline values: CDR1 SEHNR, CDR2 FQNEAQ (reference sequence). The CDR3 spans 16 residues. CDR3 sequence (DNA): TGTGCCAGCATATTAAATTCAGGTTACTCTGGAAACACCATATATTTT. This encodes CASILNSGYSGNTIYF. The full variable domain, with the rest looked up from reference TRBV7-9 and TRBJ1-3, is DTGVSQNPRHKITKRGQNVTFRCDPISEHNRLYWYRQTLGQGPEFLTYFQNEAQLEKSRLLSDRFSAERPKGSFSTLEIQRTEQGDSAMYLCASILNSGYSGNTIYFGEGSWLTVV.

The CDR3 here is CASSFTGEKLFF. CDR3 sequence (DNA): TGCGCCAGCAGCTTTACAGGTGAAAAACTGTTTTTT. The chain uses TRBV5-1 and TRBJ1-4, with D tentatively TRBD1 (5 bases). CDR1 and CDR2 from the germline V gene are SGHRS and YFSETQ. The V end lost 2 bases, the J end lost 7 bases, and 6 bases lay between the germline ends. The CDR3 loop spans 12 amino acids.

CDR3 protein: CASSSTGQGDYGYTF. In nucleotides, the CDR3 is TGTGCCAGTAGTTCAACGGGACAGGGTGATTATGGCTACACCTTC. The chain carries TRBV19 and TRBJ1-2; 9 nucleotides line up with TRBD1. Germline V gene data show CDR1 as LNHDA and CDR2 as SQIVND (reference sequence). Trimming took 5 bases from V and 5 from J; bases not matched to a gene: 9. There are 15 residues in the CDR3.

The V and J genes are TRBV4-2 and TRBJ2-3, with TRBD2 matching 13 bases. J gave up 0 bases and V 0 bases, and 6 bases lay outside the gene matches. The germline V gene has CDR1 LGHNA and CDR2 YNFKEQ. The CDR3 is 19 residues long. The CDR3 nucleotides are TGTGCCAGCAGCCAAGATAGGGGACTAGCGGGGATTAGCACAGATACGCAGTATTTT. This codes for CASSQDRGLAGISTDTQYF.

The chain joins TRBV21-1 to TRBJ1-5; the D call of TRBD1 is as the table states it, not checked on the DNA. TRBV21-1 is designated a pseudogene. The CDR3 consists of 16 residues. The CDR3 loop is CASSKTHRLGNQPQHF. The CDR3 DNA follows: TGTGCCAGCAGCAAAACCCACAGATTGGGCAATCAGCCCCAGCATTTT.

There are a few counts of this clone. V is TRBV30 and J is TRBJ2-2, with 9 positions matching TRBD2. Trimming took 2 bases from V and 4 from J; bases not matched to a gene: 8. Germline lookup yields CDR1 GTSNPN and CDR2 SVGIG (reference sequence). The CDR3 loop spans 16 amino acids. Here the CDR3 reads CAWSIAGGPGTGELFF. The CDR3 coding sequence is TGTGCCTGGAGTATTGCGGGGGGGCCGGGCACCGGGGAGCTGTTTTTT. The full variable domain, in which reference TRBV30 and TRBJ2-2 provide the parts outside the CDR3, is SQTIHQWPATLVQPVGSPLSLECTVEGTSNPNLYWYRQAAGRGLQLLFYSVGIGQISSEVPQNLSASRPQDRQFILSSKKLLLSDSGFYLCAWSIAGGPGTGELFFGEGSRLTVL.

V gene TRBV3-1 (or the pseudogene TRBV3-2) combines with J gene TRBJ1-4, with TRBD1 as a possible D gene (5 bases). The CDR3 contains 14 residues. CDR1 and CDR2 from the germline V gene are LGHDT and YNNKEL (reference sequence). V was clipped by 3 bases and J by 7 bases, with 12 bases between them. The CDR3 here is CASSQAGQREKLFF. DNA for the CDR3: TGTGCCAGCAGCCAGGCCGGACAACGTGAAAAACTGTTTTTT.

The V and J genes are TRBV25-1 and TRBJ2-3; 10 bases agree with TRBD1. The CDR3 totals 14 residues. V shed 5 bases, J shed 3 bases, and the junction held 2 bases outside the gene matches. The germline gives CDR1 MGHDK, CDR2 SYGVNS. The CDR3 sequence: CASSPDRGTDTQYF. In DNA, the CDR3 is TGTGCCAGCAGTCCGGACAGGGGGACAGATACGCAGTATTTT.